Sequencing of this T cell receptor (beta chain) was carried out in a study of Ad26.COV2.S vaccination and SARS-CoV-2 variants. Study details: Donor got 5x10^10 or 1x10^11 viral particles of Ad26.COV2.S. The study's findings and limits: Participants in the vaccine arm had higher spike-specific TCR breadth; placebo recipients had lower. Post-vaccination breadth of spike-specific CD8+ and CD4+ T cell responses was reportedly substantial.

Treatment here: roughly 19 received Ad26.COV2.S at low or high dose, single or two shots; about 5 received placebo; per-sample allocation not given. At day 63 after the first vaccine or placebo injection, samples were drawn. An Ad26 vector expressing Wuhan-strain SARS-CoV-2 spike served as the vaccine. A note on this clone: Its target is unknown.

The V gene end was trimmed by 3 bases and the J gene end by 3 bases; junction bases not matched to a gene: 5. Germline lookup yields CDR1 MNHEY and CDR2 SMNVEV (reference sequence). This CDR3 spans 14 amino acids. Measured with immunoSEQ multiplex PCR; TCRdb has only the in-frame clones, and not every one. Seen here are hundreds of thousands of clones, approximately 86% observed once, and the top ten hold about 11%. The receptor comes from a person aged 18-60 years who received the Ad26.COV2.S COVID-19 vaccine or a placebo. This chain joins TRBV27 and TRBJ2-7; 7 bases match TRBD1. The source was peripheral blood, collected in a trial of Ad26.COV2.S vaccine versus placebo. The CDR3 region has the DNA TGTGCCAGCAGTTTCTCCACAGGGGTCTACGAGCAGTACTTC. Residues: CASSFSTGVYEQYF.